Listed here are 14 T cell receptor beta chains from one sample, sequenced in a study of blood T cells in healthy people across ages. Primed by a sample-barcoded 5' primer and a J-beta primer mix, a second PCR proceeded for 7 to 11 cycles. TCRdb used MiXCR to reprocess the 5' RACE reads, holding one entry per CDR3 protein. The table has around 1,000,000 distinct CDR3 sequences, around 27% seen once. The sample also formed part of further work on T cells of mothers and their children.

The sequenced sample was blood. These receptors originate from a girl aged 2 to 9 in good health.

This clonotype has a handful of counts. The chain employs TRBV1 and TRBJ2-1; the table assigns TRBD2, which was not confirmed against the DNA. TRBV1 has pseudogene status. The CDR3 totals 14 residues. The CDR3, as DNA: TGCACCAGCAGCCAAGATGAGCGGCCCAATGAGCAGTTCTTC. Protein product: CTSSQDERPNEQFF.

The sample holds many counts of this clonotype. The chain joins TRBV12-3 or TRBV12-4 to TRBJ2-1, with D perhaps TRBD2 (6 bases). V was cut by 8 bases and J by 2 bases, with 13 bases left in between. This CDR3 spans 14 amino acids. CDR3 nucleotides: TGTGCCAGCGGTGTGGGCGGGACCTACAATGAGCAGTTCTTC. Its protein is CASGVGGTYNEQFF.

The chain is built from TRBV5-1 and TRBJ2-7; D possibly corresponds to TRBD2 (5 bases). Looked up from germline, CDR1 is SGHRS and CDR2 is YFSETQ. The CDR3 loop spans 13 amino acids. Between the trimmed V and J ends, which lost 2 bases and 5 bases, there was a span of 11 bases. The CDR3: CASSFEGWDEQYF. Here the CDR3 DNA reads TGCGCCAGCAGCTTCGAGGGTTGGGACGAGCAGTACTTC.

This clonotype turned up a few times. The CDR3 nucleotides are TGTGCCTCTGGGACTAGCGTATTCGAGCAGTACTTC. The encoded protein is CASGTSVFEQYF. V gene TRBV28 combines with J gene TRBJ2-5; 10 bases match TRBD2. The end of the DNA is better explained by TRBJ2-7, so the J call may be wrong. The CDR3 runs to 12 residues. Germline loops: CDR1 MDHEN, CDR2 SYDVKM.

The CDR3 is CASSDSGLAGSTGELFF. For the CDR3, the DNA is TGTGCCAGCAGTGATTCGGGACTAGCGGGTTCTACCGGGGAGCTGTTTTTT. V usage is TRBV25-1 and J usage is TRBJ2-2, with 12 bases fitting TRBD2. The germline V gene has CDR1 MGHDK and CDR2 SYGVNS. This CDR3 has 17 amino acids. After removal of 3 bases from V and 5 bases from J, the junction contained 7 bases not matched to a gene.

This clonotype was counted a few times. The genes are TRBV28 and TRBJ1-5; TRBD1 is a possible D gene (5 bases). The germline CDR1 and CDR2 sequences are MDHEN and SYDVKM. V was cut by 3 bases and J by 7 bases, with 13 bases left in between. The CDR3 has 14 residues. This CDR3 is CASSFKGSPQPQHF. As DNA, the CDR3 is TGTGCCAGCAGTTTTAAGGGGTCTCCCCAGCCCCAGCATTTT.

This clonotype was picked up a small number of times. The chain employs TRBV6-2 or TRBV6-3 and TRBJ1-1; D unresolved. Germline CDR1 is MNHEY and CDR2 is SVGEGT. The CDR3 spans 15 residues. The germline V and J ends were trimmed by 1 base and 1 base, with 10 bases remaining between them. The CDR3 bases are TGTGCCAGCAGTTACTACCCGGCGTCGAACACTGAAGCTTTCTTT. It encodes CASSYYPASNTEAFF.

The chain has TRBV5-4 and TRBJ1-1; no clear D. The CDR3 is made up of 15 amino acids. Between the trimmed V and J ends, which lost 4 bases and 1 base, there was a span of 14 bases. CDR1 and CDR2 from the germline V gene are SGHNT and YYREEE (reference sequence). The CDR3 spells CASSIPLGANTEAFF. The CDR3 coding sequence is TGTGCCAGCAGCATTCCCCTCGGAGCGAACACTGAAGCTTTCTTT.

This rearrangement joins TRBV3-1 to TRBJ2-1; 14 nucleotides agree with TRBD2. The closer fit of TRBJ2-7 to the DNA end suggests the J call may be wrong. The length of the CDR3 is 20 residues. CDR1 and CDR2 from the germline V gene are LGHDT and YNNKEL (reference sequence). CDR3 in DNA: TGTGCCAGCAGCGCCTCGGGGACTAGCGGGGGTAGCACTCTCTACCACGAGCAGTACTTC. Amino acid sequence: CASSASGTSGGSTLYHEQYF.

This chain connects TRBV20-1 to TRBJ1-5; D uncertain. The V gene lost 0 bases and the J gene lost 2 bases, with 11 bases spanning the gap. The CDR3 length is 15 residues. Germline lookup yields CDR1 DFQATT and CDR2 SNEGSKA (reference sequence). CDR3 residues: CSARDRTEGNQPQHF. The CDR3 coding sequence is TGCAGTGCTAGAGACCGGACCGAAGGCAATCAGCCCCAGCATTTT.

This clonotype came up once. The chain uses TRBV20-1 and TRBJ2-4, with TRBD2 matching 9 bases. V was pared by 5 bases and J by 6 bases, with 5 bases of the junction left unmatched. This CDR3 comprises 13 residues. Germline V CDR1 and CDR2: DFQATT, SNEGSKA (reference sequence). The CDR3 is CSAASTSGNIQYF. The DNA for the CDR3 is TGCAGTGCTGCCTCGACTAGCGGAAACATTCAGTACTTC.

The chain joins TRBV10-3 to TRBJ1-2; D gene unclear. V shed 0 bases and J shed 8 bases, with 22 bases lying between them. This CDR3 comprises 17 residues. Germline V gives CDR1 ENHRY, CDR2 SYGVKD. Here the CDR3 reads CAISESSRVGGSEGYTF. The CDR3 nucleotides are TGTGCCATCAGTGAGTCCAGTAGGGTCGGTGGGAGCGAAGGCTACACCTTC.

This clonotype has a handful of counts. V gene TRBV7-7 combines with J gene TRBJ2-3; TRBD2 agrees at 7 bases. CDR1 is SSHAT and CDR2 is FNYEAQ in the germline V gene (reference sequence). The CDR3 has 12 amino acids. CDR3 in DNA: TGTGCTAGTGCGGGGGACACAGATACGCAGTATTTT. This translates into CASAGDTDTQYF.

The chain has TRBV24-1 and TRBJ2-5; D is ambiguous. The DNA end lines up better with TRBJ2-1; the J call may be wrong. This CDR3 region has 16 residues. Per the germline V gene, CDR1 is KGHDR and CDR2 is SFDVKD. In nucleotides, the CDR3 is TGTGCCACCAGTGATTTCGCTGAGCCGACTTTGGATGAGCAGTTCTTC. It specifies CATSDFAEPTLDEQFF.